This paragraph reports one T cell receptor beta chain. These data are taken from a study of blood T cell repertoires in COVID-19. Per germline, CDR1 SGHTA and CDR2 FQGNSA. The CDR3 is 14 amino acids. V was shortened by 2 bases and J by 3 bases, with 11 bases between the two germline ends. Original processing methods: Amplification with reference gene primers provided the estimates of nucleated cell counts. Clones were sequenced by immunoSEQ multiplex PCR, and TCRdb holds only the in-frame ones, with some missing. V and J calls and clone size are copied from that table; D and trimming were computed from the DNA. The table includes around 81,000 clones, over 80% detected once.

The rearrangement uses TRBV7-2 and TRBJ2-7; D possibly corresponds to TRBD2 (6 bases). Material for sequencing was peripheral blood. This sequence originates from a man between 45 and 60 years old with acute or convalescent COVID-19. CDR3 sequence: CASSLIADNYEQYF. The CDR3 nucleotides are TGTGCCAGCAGCTTAATAGCGGATAACTACGAGCAGTACTTC.